The 28 T cell receptor beta chains listed next were all sequenced from one sample in a study of CD8 T cells in ankylosing spondylitis. TCRdb fed the 5' RACE reads into MiXCR, producing one record per CDR3 protein. The table shows about 460,000 distinct CDR3 sequences, with about 5% occurring only once. Study-level findings and limits: A TCR beta motif of several highly homologous variants appeared characteristic of ankylosing spondylitis blood.

No antigen has been identified for these receptors. Sequenced sample: blood, either unsorted or a sorted T cell fraction (not recorded which). Receptor source: a male donor with ankylosing spondylitis.

In this sample, this clonotype turned up many times. J is TRBJ1-2 and V is TRBV20-1; TRBD1 is a possible D gene (5 bases). The V gene's germline CDR1 is DFQATT and CDR2 SNEGSKA (reference sequence). The CDR3 loop spans 14 amino acids. The germline V and J ends were trimmed by 4 bases and 6 bases, with 18 bases remaining between them. The CDR3: CSATKAGRNDGYTF. CDR3 nucleotides: TGCAGTGCTACTAAGGCAGGGAGGAACGATGGCTACACCTTC.

This clonotype was detected ten times or more. V gene TRBV7-2 combines with J gene TRBJ1-1; D call uncertain. V dropped 4 bases and J dropped 1 base, with 7 bases sitting between them. The CDR3 is 13 residues long. Germline assignment: CDR1 SGHTA and CDR2 FQGNSA. The CDR3: CASSSYENTEAFF. Written as DNA, the CDR3 is TGTGCCAGCAGCTCGTATGAGAACACTGAAGCTTTCTTT.

This clonotype was observed a handful of times. The rearrangement joins TRBV19 to TRBJ1-5; D is undetermined. V lost 0 bases, J lost 11 bases, and 11 bases lay in between. Germline CDR1 and CDR2: LNHDA and SQIVND (reference sequence). The CDR3 extends over 13 amino acids. This CDR3 is CASSIDRYEAQHF. The CDR3 region has the DNA TGTGCCAGTAGTATAGATAGGTATGAAGCCCAGCATTTT.

V is TRBV12-3 or TRBV12-4 and J is TRBJ1-1; no definite D call. This CDR3 comprises 17 residues. V was clipped by 5 bases and J by 0 bases, with 19 bases between them. The CDR3 loop is CASSPYRASQMNTEAFF. The CDR3 bases are TGTGCCAGCAGTCCTTATAGGGCCAGCCAGATGAACACTGAAGCTTTCTTT.

This clonotype was seen repeatedly, ten times or more. V usage is TRBV20-1 and J usage is TRBJ2-3; 7 bases match TRBD2. This CDR3 comprises 14 residues. The J segment lost 0 bases and the V segment lost 3 bases, leaving 3 bases of the junction unmatched. Looked up from germline, CDR1 is DFQATT and CDR2 is SNEGSKA (reference sequence). The CDR3 region has the DNA TGCAGTGCTAGCGGCGGGGGAAGCACAGATACGCAGTATTTT. It translates to CSASGGGSTDTQYF.

Many counts were recorded for this clonotype. The genes are TRBV13 and TRBJ2-5; 13 bases align to TRBD2. Trimming at V came to 4 bases and at J to 3 bases, leaving 2 bases not matched to a gene. Germline assignment: CDR1 PRHDT and CDR2 FYEKMQ (reference sequence). The CDR3 totals 15 residues. The DNA for the CDR3 is TGTGCCAGCAGCTCCGGACTAGCGGGAGAAGAGACCCAGTACTTC. Translating gives CASSSGLAGEETQYF.

This clonotype occurred many times. The rearrangement joins TRBV20-1 to TRBJ1-1, with D perhaps TRBD1 (6 bases). CDR1 is DFQATT, CDR2 SNEGSKA, per germline (reference sequence). The length of the CDR3 is 16 residues. Trimming took 5 bases from V and 3 from J, leaving 22 bases between them. The CDR3 coding sequence is TGCAGTGCTTCCCAGGAGATCCCGGGGGCCGACACTGAAGCTTTCTTT. Its translation: CSASQEIPGADTEAFF.

This clonotype has a handful of counts. The chain employs TRBV5-4 and TRBJ1-1, with TRBD1 as a possible D gene (6 bases). CDR1 is SGHNT and CDR2 is YYREEE in the germline V gene (reference sequence). Trimming stripped 5 bases from V and 1 base from J, with 12 bases between. This CDR3 has 14 residues. The CDR3 DNA follows: TGTGCCAGCAGGGTTGGGGGCAGGAACACTGAAGCTTTCTTT. This gives the protein CASRVGGRNTEAFF.

In this sample, this clonotype turned up a few times. The V and J genes are TRBV5-1 and TRBJ2-1; D ambiguous. Germline loops: CDR1 SGHRS, CDR2 YFSETQ. V was clipped by 4 bases and J by 5 bases, with 16 bases between them. The CDR3 spans 15 residues. CDR3 in amino acids: CASSPPHPTNNEQFF. CDR3 nucleotides: TGCGCCAGCAGCCCCCCTCACCCCACAAACAATGAGCAGTTCTTC.

About this clonotype: One end of the junction fails to match germline, which may point to a read error. The J gene is TRBJ2-7, the V gene TRBV11-2; 11 nucleotides match TRBD2. CDR3 length: 14 amino acids. Per the germline V gene, CDR1 is SGHAT and CDR2 is FQNNGV. The CDR3 DNA reads as TGTACCAGCAGGGGACTAGCGGATTCCTACGAGCAGTACTTC. Protein: CTSRGLADSYEQYF.

This clonotype has a count of ten or more. The V and J genes are TRBV9 and TRBJ1-1; 8 bases fit TRBD1. The junction had 11 bases not matched to a gene; V was cut back by 3 bases and J by 4 bases. Germline CDR1 is SGDLS and CDR2 is YYNGEE. The CDR3 sequence is 16 residues long. CDR3 DNA sequence: TGTGCCAGCAGCGCCCGCGGACAGGGATTTAGCACTGAAGCTTTCTTT. It specifies CASSARGQGFSTEAFF.

The table lists this clonotype with a few counts. The J gene is TRBJ2-3, the V gene TRBV7-9, with D uncertain. This CDR3 region has 13 residues. V was clipped by 6 bases and J by 1 base, with 8 bases between them. Germline CDR1 and CDR2: SEHNR and FQNEAQ (reference sequence). The CDR3 sequence is CASRHSGTDTQYF. Here the CDR3 DNA reads TGTGCCAGCAGACACAGTGGCACAGATACGCAGTATTTT.

In this sample, this clonotype turned up a few times. This chain uses TRBV28 with TRBJ2-7; tentatively, D is TRBD1 (5 bases). The CDR3 contains 14 residues. Germline assignment: CDR1 MDHEN and CDR2 SYDVKM. The V end was cut by 3 bases, the J end by 4 bases, with 13 bases between. The CDR3 reads CASSLNAGRYEQYF. CDR3 DNA: TGTGCCAGCAGTTTGAACGCAGGGCGATACGAGCAGTACTTC.

There are many counts of this clonotype. The V call is TRBV21-1, the J call TRBJ1-5; TRBD1 is the table's D call and was not checked against the DNA. TRBV21-1 is a documented pseudogene. The CDR3 is made up of 15 amino acids. CDR3 loop: CASSTRQGPNQPQHF. In DNA form, the CDR3 reads TGTGCCAGCAGCACGCGACAGGGACCGAATCAGCCCCAGCATTTT.

This clonotype was seen ten or more times. The V gene is TRBV20-1, the J gene TRBJ2-2; D is undetermined. The V gene's germline CDR1 is DFQATT and CDR2 SNEGSKA (reference sequence). The CDR3 runs to 18 residues. Trimming stripped 0 bases from V and 3 bases from J, with 20 bases between. The CDR3 spells CSARDKIKGSRYTGELFF. CDR3 bases: TGCAGTGCTAGAGATAAGATTAAGGGCAGTCGCTACACCGGGGAGCTGTTTTTT.

V usage is TRBV20-1 and J usage is TRBJ1-2; D is possibly TRBD1 (5 bases). Trimming removed 6 bases from V and 3 bases from J, with 17 bases in between. Germline CDR1 and CDR2: DFQATT and SNEGSKA (reference sequence). The CDR3 length is 14 residues. The CDR3 reads CSAPLRGADYGYTF. CDR3 DNA sequence: TGCAGTGCCCCATTAAGGGGAGCGGACTATGGCTACACCTTC.

This clonotype came up many times. The CDR3 here is CASAGLADSSYNEQFF. Here the CDR3 DNA reads TGTGCCAGTGCGGGACTAGCGGACAGCTCCTACAATGAGCAGTTCTTC. The rearrangement links TRBV6-2 or TRBV6-3 to TRBJ2-1; 11 positions agree with TRBD2. The CDR3 is made up of 16 amino acids. CDR1 is MNHEY and CDR2 is SVGEGT in the germline V gene. J gave up 0 bases and V 9 bases, and 7 bases lay outside the gene matches.

This clonotype was seen many times. CDR3 sequence: CASSLADSSGNTIYF. CDR3 sequence (DNA): TGTGCCAGCAGTTTGGCGGATAGCTCTGGAAACACCATATATTTT. The chain combines TRBV12-3 or TRBV12-4 with TRBJ1-3; D gene unclear. The CDR3 has 15 residues. V dropped 3 bases and J dropped 0 bases, with 9 bases sitting between them.

This clonotype was seen a few times. The chain carries TRBV11-2 and TRBJ2-7; 11 bases agree with TRBD2. Germline-derived CDR1 and CDR2 are SGHAT and FQNNGV. Losses at the gene ends were 4 bases for V and 4 bases for J; bases not matched to a gene: 15. This CDR3 spans 18 amino acids. In DNA form, the CDR3 reads TGTGCCAGCAGCTACCATCGCTCGACTAGCGGGATGGTGTACGAGCAGTACTTC. It codes for CASSYHRSTSGMVYEQYF.

J is TRBJ2-3 and V is TRBV11-2, with 8 bases matching TRBD2. V shed 1 base and J 4 bases; nucleotides not matched to a gene: 7. CDR1 and CDR2 from the germline V gene are SGHAT and FQNNGV. The CDR3 runs 16 residues. The CDR3 protein is CASSLVDSGMSDTQYF. The DNA of the CDR3 is TGTGCCAGCAGCTTAGTAGATAGCGGGATGTCAGATACGCAGTATTTT.

This clonotype was detected many times. The V and J genes are TRBV20-1 and TRBJ2-3; TRBD2 aligns across 7 bases. J lost 6 bases, V lost 3 bases, and 15 bases had no gene match. This CDR3 is built from 16 residues. Germline V gene lookup returns CDR1 DFQATT and CDR2 SNEGSKA (reference sequence). DNA for the CDR3: TGCAGTGCTAGTCCCCTTAGCGGGCCCCGACCGGATACGCAGTATTTT. This gives the protein CSASPLSGPRPDTQYF.

This clonotype appeared many times. The chain couples TRBV7-2 to TRBJ2-3; no clear D. The germline CDR1 and CDR2 sequences are SGHTA and FQGNSA. V was pared by 6 bases and J by 7 bases, with 14 bases between. This CDR3 contains 13 residues. CDR3 in amino acids: CASSPDPPHTQYF. CDR3 nucleotide sequence: TGTGCCAGCAGTCCCGACCCCCCACATACGCAGTATTTT.

Ten or more counts support this clonotype. This chain uses TRBV29-1 with TRBJ1-2, with no clear D. The germline CDR1 and CDR2 sequences are SQVTM and ANQGSEA. V was shortened by 5 bases and J by 1 base, with 14 bases between the two germline ends. The CDR3 totals 14 residues. DNA for the CDR3: TGCAGCGTTCGCATAAACCCAGATAACTATGGCTACACCTTC. It is translated as CSVRINPDNYGYTF.

This clonotype was observed at least ten times. The chain couples TRBV27 to TRBJ1-1; D is uncertain. The length of the CDR3 is 14 residues. V was clipped by 2 bases and J by 1 base, with 8 bases between them. Per the germline V gene, CDR1 is MNHEY and CDR2 is SMNVEV (reference sequence). The CDR3 bases are TGTGCCAGCAGTTTACTGGGATCGAACACTGAAGCTTTCTTT. Translated: CASSLLGSNTEAFF.

Only a few counts were recorded for this clonotype. The chain carries TRBV20-1 and TRBJ1-6, with D possibly TRBD1 on 5 matching bases. Germline V CDR1 and CDR2: DFQATT, SNEGSKA (reference sequence). This CDR3 has 14 amino acids. Between the trimmed V and J ends, which lost 4 bases and 2 bases, there was a span of 9 bases. The CDR3 DNA sequence: TGCAGTGCTATCCGGGGCCCCTATAATTCACCCCTCCACTTT. This encodes CSAIRGPYNSPLHF.

This clonotype has a count of ten or more. The chain combines TRBV20-1 with TRBJ2-7; D tentatively fits TRBD1 or TRBD2 (5 bases each). The CDR3 contains 14 residues. Trimming took off 8 bases at V and 3 bases at J, with 20 bases between the two ends. Germline CDR1 is DFQATT and CDR2 is SNEGSKA (reference sequence). The CDR3 protein is CSTKDGANDYEQYF. The DNA of the CDR3 is TGCAGTACCAAGGACGGGGCCAACGACTACGAGCAGTACTTC.

At least ten counts were recorded for this clonotype. V and J are TRBV5-1 and TRBJ1-1, with D unclear. This CDR3 is built from 12 residues. Germline V gene sequence: CDR1 SGHRS, CDR2 YFSETQ. V was pared by 0 bases and J by 7 bases, with 7 bases between. CDR3 DNA sequence: TGCGCCAGCAGCTTGGGAGAGAATGAAGCTTTCTTT. Translation gives CASSLGENEAFF.

This clonotype was picked up many times. The chain uses TRBV29-1 and TRBJ2-4; 12 bases agree with TRBD1. V lost 4 bases, J lost 2 bases, and 3 bases stayed unmatched. The CDR3 consists of 15 residues. Germline CDR1 is SQVTM and CDR2 is ANQGSEA. CDR3 amino acids: CSVGGTGGTKNIQYF. For the CDR3, the DNA is TGCAGCGTTGGCGGGACAGGGGGCACCAAAAACATTCAGTACTTC.